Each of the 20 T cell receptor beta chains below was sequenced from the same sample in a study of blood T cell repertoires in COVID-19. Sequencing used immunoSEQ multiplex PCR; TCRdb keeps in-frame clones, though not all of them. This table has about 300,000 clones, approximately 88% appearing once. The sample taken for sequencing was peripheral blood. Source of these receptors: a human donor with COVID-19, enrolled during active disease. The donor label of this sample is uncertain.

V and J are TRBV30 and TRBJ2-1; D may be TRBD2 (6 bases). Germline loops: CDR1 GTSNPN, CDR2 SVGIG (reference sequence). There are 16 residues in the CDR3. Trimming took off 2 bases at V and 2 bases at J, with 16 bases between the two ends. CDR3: CAWSYGRGPPYNEQFF. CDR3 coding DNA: TGTGCCTGGAGTTACGGGCGGGGCCCACCCTACAATGAGCAGTTCTTC.

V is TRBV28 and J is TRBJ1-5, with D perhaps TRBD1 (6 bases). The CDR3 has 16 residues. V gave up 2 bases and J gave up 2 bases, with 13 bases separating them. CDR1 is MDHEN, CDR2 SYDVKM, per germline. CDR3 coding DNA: TGTGCCAGCAGTTTAACCGCGGCAGGGGGCAATCAGCCCCAGCATTTT. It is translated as CASSLTAAGGNQPQHF.

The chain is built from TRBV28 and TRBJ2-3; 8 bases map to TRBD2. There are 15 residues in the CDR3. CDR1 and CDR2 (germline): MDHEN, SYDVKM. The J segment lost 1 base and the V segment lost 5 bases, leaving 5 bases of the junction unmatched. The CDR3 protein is CASSQTGGGTDTQYF. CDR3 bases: TGTGCCAGCAGTCAGACGGGGGGGGGCACAGATACGCAGTATTTT. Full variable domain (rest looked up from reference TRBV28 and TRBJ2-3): DVKVTQSSRYLVKRTGEKVFLECVQDMDHENMFWYRQDPGLGLRLIYFSYDVKMKEKGDIPEGYSVSREKKERFSLILESASTNQTSMYLCASSQTGGGTDTQYFGPGTRLTVL.

CDR3 sequence reads: CASSPRDFQSSGNTIYF. Here the CDR3 DNA reads TGTGCCAGCTCACCGAGGGACTTTCAGAGCTCTGGAAACACCATATATTTT. This chain links TRBV18 with TRBJ1-3; TRBD1 might be the D (5 bases). From germline, CDR1 is KGHSH and CDR2 LQKENI. Trimming pared 3 bases from V and 0 bases from J, leaving 15 bases between. CDR3 length: 17 amino acids.

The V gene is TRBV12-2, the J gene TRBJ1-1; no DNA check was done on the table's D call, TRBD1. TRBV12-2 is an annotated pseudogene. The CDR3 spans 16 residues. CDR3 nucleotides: TGTGCAAGTCGCTTAGCGCCGGGACAGGGTGACACTGAAGCTTTCTTT. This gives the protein CASRLAPGQGDTEAFF.

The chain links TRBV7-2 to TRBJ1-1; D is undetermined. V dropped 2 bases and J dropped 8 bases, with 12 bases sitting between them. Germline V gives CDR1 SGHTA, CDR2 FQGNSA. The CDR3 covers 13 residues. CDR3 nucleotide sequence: TGTGCCAGCAGCTTATTTCTTAGCACGGAAGCTTTCTTT. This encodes CASSLFLSTEAFF.

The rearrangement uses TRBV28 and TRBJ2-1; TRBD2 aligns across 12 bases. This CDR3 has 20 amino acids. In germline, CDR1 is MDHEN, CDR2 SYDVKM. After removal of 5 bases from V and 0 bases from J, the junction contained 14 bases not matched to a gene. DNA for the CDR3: TGTGCCAGCAGTCCACCTCGCCGGCTAGCGGGAGGGACCTCCTACAATGAGCAGTTCTTC. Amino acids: CASSPPRRLAGGTSYNEQFF. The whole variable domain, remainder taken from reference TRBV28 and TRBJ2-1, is DVKVTQSSRYLVKRTGEKVFLECVQDMDHENMFWYRQDPGLGLRLIYFSYDVKMKEKGDIPEGYSVSREKKERFSLILESASTNQTSMYLCASSPPRRLAGGTSYNEQFFGPGTRLTVL.

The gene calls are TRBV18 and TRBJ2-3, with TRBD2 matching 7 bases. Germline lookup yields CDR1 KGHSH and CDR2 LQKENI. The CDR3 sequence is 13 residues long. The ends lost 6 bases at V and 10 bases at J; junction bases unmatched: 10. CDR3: CASSVRTRDPQYF. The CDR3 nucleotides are TGTGCCAGCTCCGTGCGGACTAGAGACCCGCAGTATTTT.

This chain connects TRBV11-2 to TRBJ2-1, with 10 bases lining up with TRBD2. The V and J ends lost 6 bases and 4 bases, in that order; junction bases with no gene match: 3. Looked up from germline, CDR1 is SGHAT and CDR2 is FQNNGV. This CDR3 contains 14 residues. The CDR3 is CASSTSGAYNEQFF. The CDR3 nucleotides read TGTGCCAGCAGTACTAGCGGGGCTTACAATGAGCAGTTCTTC.

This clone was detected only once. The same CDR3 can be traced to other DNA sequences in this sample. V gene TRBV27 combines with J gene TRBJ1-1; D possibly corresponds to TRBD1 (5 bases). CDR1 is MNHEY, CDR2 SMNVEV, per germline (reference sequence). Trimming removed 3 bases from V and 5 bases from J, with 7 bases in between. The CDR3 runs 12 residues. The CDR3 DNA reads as TGTGCCAGCAGTTTCCGGGGGACTGAAGCTTTCTTT. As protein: CASSFRGTEAFF.

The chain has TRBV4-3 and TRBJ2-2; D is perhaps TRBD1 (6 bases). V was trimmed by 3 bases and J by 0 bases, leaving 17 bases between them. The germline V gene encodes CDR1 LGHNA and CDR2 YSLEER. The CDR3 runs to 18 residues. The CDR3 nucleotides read TGCGCCAGCAGCCAGAGGGGACATCCTTCCCCGAACACCGGGGAGCTGTTTTTT. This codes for CASSQRGHPSPNTGELFF.

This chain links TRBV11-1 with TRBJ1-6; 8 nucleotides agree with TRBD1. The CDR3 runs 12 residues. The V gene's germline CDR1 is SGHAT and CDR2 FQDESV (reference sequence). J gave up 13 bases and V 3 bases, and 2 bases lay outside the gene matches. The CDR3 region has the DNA TGTGCCAGCAGCTTTGACAGGGGTCCCCTCCACTTT. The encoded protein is CASSFDRGPLHF.

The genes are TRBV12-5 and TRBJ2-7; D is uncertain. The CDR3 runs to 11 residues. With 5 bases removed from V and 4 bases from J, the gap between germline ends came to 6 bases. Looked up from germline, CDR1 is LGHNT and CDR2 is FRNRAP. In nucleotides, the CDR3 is TGTGCTAGTGGTACTTGGTACGAGCAGTACTTC. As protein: CASGTWYEQYF.

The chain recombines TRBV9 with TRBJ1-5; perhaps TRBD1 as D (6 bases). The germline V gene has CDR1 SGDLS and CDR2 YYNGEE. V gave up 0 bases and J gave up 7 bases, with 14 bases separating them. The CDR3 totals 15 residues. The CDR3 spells CASSVEGGQGQPQHF. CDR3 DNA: TGTGCCAGCAGCGTAGAGGGGGGGCAAGGACAGCCCCAGCATTTT.

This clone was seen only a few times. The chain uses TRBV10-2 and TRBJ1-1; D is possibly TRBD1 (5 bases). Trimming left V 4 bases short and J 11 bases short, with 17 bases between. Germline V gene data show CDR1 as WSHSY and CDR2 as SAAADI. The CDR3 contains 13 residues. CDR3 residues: CASSGTSGVTAFF. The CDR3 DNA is TGCGCCAGCAGTGGGACATCCGGTGTGACGGCTTTCTTT.

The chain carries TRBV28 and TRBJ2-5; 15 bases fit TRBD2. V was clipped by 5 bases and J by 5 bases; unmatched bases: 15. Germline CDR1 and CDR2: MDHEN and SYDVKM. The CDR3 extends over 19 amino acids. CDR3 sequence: CASSPNGLAGGPFGETQYF. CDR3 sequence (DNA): TGTGCCAGCAGTCCAAATGGACTAGCGGGAGGGCCGTTCGGGGAGACCCAGTACTTC.

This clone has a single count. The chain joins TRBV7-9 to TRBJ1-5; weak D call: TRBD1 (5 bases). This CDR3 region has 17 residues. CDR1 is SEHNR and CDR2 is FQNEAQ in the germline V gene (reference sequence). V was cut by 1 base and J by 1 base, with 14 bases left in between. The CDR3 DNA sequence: TGTGCCAGCAGCTTAGTGGGCGGAGGGGACAGCAATCAGCCCCAGCATTTT. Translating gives CASSLVGGGDSNQPQHF.

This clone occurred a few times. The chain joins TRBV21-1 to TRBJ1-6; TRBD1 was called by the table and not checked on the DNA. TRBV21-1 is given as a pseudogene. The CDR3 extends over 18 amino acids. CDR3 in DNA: TGTGCCAGCAGCAAAGGGGGCAGGGGTTGCCTAGATAATTCACCCCTCCACTTT. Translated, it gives CASSKGGRGCLDNSPLHF.

CDR3 in amino acids: CASSAPGGQSSYNSPLHF. CDR3 DNA: TGTGCCAGTAGTGCCCCGGGAGGGCAAAGCTCCTATAATTCACCCCTCCACTTT. This rearrangement joins TRBV19 to TRBJ1-6, with D hard to call. The CDR3 has 18 residues. Between the trimmed V and J ends, which lost 5 bases and 0 bases, there was a span of 17 bases. From germline, CDR1 is LNHDA and CDR2 SQIVND (reference sequence).

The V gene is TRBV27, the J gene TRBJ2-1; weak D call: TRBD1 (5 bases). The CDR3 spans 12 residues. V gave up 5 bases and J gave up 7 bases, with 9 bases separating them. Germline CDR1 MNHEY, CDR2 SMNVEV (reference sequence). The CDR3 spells CASSARVNEQFF. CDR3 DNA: TGTGCCAGCAGTGCCAGGGTGAATGAGCAGTTCTTC.